This T cell receptor beta chain was retrieved from a study of CD8 T cells in Susac syndrome. Study-wide points: Individuals included in the TCR sequencing and HLA analysis were acknowledged by the study to be relatively few in number.

RNA in amounts of roughly 0.5 to 1 ug was reverse transcribed with random hexamers. TCR beta CDR3 was amplified by immunoSEQ multiplex PCR. This amplification extended across 54 Vbeta and 13 Jbeta segments. In TCRdb, the immunoSEQ multiplex PCR reads were re-called with MiXCR into one record per CDR3 protein. The sample shows roughly 130,000 distinct CDR3 sequences, around 94% of them seen only once. The CDR3 length is 16 residues. CDR1 PRHDT and CDR2 FYEKMQ come from the germline V gene (reference sequence). V was pared by 7 bases and J by 6 bases, with 24 bases between. Sequencing targeted TCR beta in T cells from blood (CD8+ and CD4+). Negative isolation yielded CD8+ and CD4+ T cells; FACS enriched TEMRA cells. This clonotype was seen a single time. Its antigen is not known.

The sequencing sample was made of CD8+ T cells from PBMCs. This chain joins TRBV13 and TRBJ1-2; TRBD1 might be the D (6 bases). This clonotype originated in a human donor with Susac syndrome. DNA for the CDR3: TGTGCCAGCATCCGAATAGGGGCCGGGGGGCTCGATGGCTACACCTTC. This sequence encodes CASIRIGAGGLDGYTF.